These 22 T cell receptor beta chains share one sample of origin, sequenced in a study of response to subunit inactivated influenza vaccine. TCRdb recomputed calls from the RT-PCR reads with MiXCR, one row per CDR3 protein. The sample has roughly 620,000 distinct CDR3 sequences, 11% seen once. These same records also appear under a second study, on T cells expressing NK-cell markers. That report notes: Beta-chain TCR cDNA was generated via 5'RACE template switching with UMIs.

The sample consisted of PBMCs from blood, taken on the day of vaccination. These receptors came from a man between 45 and 60 years old who received an inactivated influenza vaccine.

At least ten counts were recorded for this clonotype. J is TRBJ1-2 and V is TRBV24-1; D possibly corresponds to TRBD1 (5 bases). CDR1 and CDR2 (germline): KGHDR, SFDVKD. This CDR3 is built from 13 residues. Trimming removed 5 bases from V and 4 bases from J, with 10 bases in between. CDR3 nucleotides: TGTGCCACCAGTGTCGGCAGGGCCTATGGCTACACCTTC. It is translated as CATSVGRAYGYTF.

The genes are TRBV12-3 or TRBV12-4 and TRBJ2-7; TRBD2 agrees at 8 bases. V shed 1 base and J 3 bases; nucleotides not matched to a gene: 5. The CDR3 has 15 residues. The CDR3 is CASSLGVGGVYEQYF. The CDR3 region has the DNA TGTGCCAGCAGTTTAGGTGTCGGGGGGGTCTACGAGCAGTACTTC.

This clonotype was seen a few times. In nucleotides, the CDR3 is TGTGCCAGCAGCTTACGACAGGGAAATTATAAAAGGGCCGGGGAGCTGTTTTTT. Its translation: CASSLRQGNYKRAGELFF. V and J are TRBV11-1 and TRBJ2-2, with TRBD1 identical over 7 bases. The length of the CDR3 is 18 residues. The V segment lost 2 bases and the J segment 6 bases; nucleotides outside the gene matches: 15. Germline V gives CDR1 SGHAT, CDR2 FQDESV (reference sequence).

This clonotype was recorded a few times. The rearrangement links TRBV15 to TRBJ2-1, with D perhaps TRBD1 (5 bases). The CDR3 is 16 amino acids. Germline V gene data show CDR1 as LNHNV and CDR2 as YYDKDF (reference sequence). Trimming left V 0 bases short and J 0 bases short, with 9 bases between. The CDR3 DNA reads TGTGCCACCAGCAGAGATGGCGACAGCTCCTACAATGAGCAGTTCTTC. Encoded protein: CATSRDGDSSYNEQFF.

This clonotype has a count of ten or more. This chain connects TRBV5-1 to TRBJ2-7; D unresolved. The V end lost 0 bases, the J end lost 3 bases, and 10 bases lay between the germline ends. CDR3 size: 14 residues. Germline CDR1 reads SGHRS; CDR2 reads YFSETQ. The chain's CDR3 is CASSLGDYFYEQYF. The CDR3 DNA reads as TGCGCCAGCAGCTTGGGGGATTACTTCTACGAGCAGTACTTC.

This clonotype was counted many times. This chain uses TRBV11-2 with TRBJ1-2; possible D gene TRBD1, 5 bases. The ends were cut back, 3 bases at V and 4 bases at J, with 12 bases in the middle. The CDR3 contains 14 residues. CDR1 and CDR2 (germline): SGHAT, FQNNGV. Here the CDR3 DNA reads TGTGCCAGCAGCTTGGACCAGGGTCTCTATGGCTACACCTTC. Its translation: CASSLDQGLYGYTF.

Only a few counts were recorded for this clonotype. This chain joins TRBV5-6 and TRBJ2-3; a weak D match, TRBD1 (5 bases). Germline-derived CDR1 and CDR2 are SGHDT and YYEEEE. This CDR3 region has 18 residues. V lost 1 base, J lost 0 bases, and 18 bases lay in between. As DNA, the CDR3 is TGTGCCAGCAGCTTGCGTGGACACGGCCTGACTAGCACAGATACGCAGTATTTT. Its translation: CASSLRGHGLTSTDTQYF.

This clonotype was seen more than once but under ten times. Germline is not matched at one junction end, which may reflect a read error. V usage is TRBV6-5 and J usage is TRBJ2-1; D call uncertain. The CDR3 runs to 11 residues. Germline V gene lookup returns CDR1 MNHEY and CDR2 SVGAGI. CDR3 sequence reads: CASSANNEKFF. The DNA for the CDR3 is TGTGCCAGCAGTGCCAACAATGAGAAGTTCTTC.

The table lists this clonotype with a few counts. Here the CDR3 reads CASSGFPSGVYEQYF. The DNA for the CDR3 is TGTGCCAGCAGCGGGTTCCCTAGCGGGGTCTACGAGCAGTACTTC. The chain is built from TRBV14 and TRBJ2-7, with TRBD2 matching 9 bases. CDR1 SGHDN and CDR2 FVKESK come from the germline V gene. V shed 5 bases, J shed 3 bases, and the junction held 8 bases outside the gene matches. This CDR3 region has 15 residues.

The chain has TRBV7-2 and TRBJ2-2; 8 nucleotides line up with TRBD1. Trimming removed 3 bases from V and 6 bases from J; junction bases left unmatched: 6. Looked up from germline, CDR1 is SGHTA and CDR2 is FQGNSA. The CDR3 spans 15 residues. The CDR3 DNA sequence: TGTGCCAGCAGCTTCTCCCCAGGGGGCGCCGGGGAGCTGTTTTTT. Its protein is CASSFSPGGAGELFF.

Here the CDR3 DNA reads TGCGCCAGCAGCCAAGATCGGTCCGGTTTTTACAATGAGCAGTTCTTC. Translation: CASSQDRSGFYNEQFF. This chain joins TRBV4-3 and TRBJ2-1; D is undetermined. The CDR3 is 16 amino acids. Trimming left V 0 bases short and J 4 bases short, with 13 bases between. Germline values: CDR1 LGHNA, CDR2 YSLEER.

The chain combines TRBV5-1 with TRBJ1-4, with 8 positions matching TRBD1. Germline V lookup: CDR1 SGHRS, CDR2 YFSETQ. Trimming removed 0 bases from V and 0 bases from J; junction bases left unmatched: 13. CDR3 length: 20 amino acids. CDR3 protein: CASSLDPGTGILATNEKLFF. The DNA of the CDR3 is TGCGCCAGCAGCTTGGATCCCGGGACAGGCATACTTGCAACTAATGAAAAACTGTTTTTT.

This clonotype was detected a few times. V usage is TRBV9 and J usage is TRBJ1-4, with D unresolved. Deletions cut 4 bases from V and 5 bases from J, with 9 bases between. The CDR3 loop spans 13 amino acids. Germline CDR1 and CDR2: SGDLS and YYNGEE. In DNA, the CDR3 is TGTGCCAGCAGCCGACACCTGAATGAAAAACTGTTTTTT. It is translated as CASSRHLNEKLFF.

J is TRBJ1-5 and V is TRBV5-1; 9 bases align to TRBD1. CDR3 size: 15 residues. Germline V gene sequence: CDR1 SGHRS, CDR2 YFSETQ. Losses at the gene ends were 0 bases for V and 5 bases for J; bases not matched to a gene: 3. This CDR3 reads CASSLGDRADQPQHF. As DNA, the CDR3 is TGCGCCAGCAGCTTGGGGGACAGGGCCGATCAGCCCCAGCATTTT.

The genes are TRBV20-1 and TRBJ2-7; 7 nucleotides align to TRBD2. Germline assignment: CDR1 DFQATT and CDR2 SNEGSKA (reference sequence). The CDR3 spans 13 residues. After removal of 3 bases from V and 2 bases from J, the junction contained 4 bases not matched to a gene. CDR3 in amino acids: CSARWGGTYEQYF. The CDR3 coding sequence is TGCAGTGCTAGGTGGGGGGGAACCTACGAGCAGTACTTC.

A few counts support this clonotype. The chain joins TRBV15 to TRBJ2-3, with D hard to call. Germline V gene lookup returns CDR1 LNHNV and CDR2 YYDKDF (reference sequence). V was trimmed by 2 bases and J by 4 bases, leaving 22 bases between them. The CDR3 is 18 amino acids. The CDR3 DNA sequence: TGTGCCACCAGCAGACGAACCCTTGCTGTAGCAGTGGCAGATACGCAGTATTTT. Translating it yields CATSRRTLAVAVADTQYF.

There are a few counts of this clonotype. The chain carries TRBV10-3 and TRBJ2-3, with 9 bases matching TRBD2. V shed 3 bases, J shed 3 bases, and the junction held 7 bases outside the gene matches. This CDR3 comprises 16 residues. Germline assignment: CDR1 ENHRY and CDR2 SYGVKD. CDR3 nucleotide sequence: TGTGCCATCAGTGACGTTCTAGCGGGGAAGACAGATACGCAGTATTTT. Translating gives CAISDVLAGKTDTQYF.

This clonotype was detected many times. The CDR3 DNA reads as TGTGCCAGCTCACCCAGGGATCGGAACACTGAAGCTTTCTTT. Its protein is CASSPRDRNTEAFF. The rearrangement links TRBV18 to TRBJ1-1; D is perhaps TRBD1 (5 bases). This CDR3 has 14 amino acids. Per germline, CDR1 KGHSH and CDR2 LQKENI. V was cut by 3 bases and J by 1 base, with 9 bases left in between.

This clonotype occurred a few times. V is TRBV12-3 or TRBV12-4 and J is TRBJ1-5, with a possible D match to TRBD1 (5 bases). This CDR3 has 13 residues. V lost 3 bases and J 7 bases, leaving 10 bases between the germline ends. The chain's CDR3 is CASSFGALQPQHF. In DNA, the CDR3 is TGTGCCAGCAGTTTCGGGGCCCTCCAGCCCCAGCATTTT.

This chain joins TRBV24-1 and TRBJ1-5; 7 bases align to TRBD1. V was clipped by 4 bases and J by 6 bases; unmatched bases: 8. The CDR3 has 15 amino acids. CDR1 is KGHDR, CDR2 SFDVKD, per germline. The CDR3 DNA sequence: TGTGCCACCAGTGAGGGGGACAGCCCGCCTCAGCCCCAGCATTTT. The encoded protein is CATSEGDSPPQPQHF.

The chain carries TRBV20-1 and TRBJ2-7; TRBD2 matches 12 bases. V shed 5 bases and J 5 bases; nucleotides not matched to a gene: 16. The CDR3 loop spans 17 amino acids. The germline V gene has CDR1 DFQATT and CDR2 SNEGSKA (reference sequence). The CDR3 DNA sequence: TGCAGTGCTTTAGGACTAGCGGGAACGCCACTAGGGGACGAGCAGTACTTC. Protein product: CSALGLAGTPLGDEQYF.

This clonotype was counted at least ten times. The gene calls are TRBV20-1 and TRBJ1-1, with D hard to call. This CDR3 comprises 14 residues. V was clipped by 1 base and J by 0 bases, with 9 bases between them. Per the germline V gene, CDR1 is DFQATT and CDR2 is SNEGSKA (reference sequence). DNA for the CDR3: TGCAGTGCTAGAGGGACGGTGATGAACACTGAAGCTTTCTTT. Amino acid sequence: CSARGTVMNTEAFF.